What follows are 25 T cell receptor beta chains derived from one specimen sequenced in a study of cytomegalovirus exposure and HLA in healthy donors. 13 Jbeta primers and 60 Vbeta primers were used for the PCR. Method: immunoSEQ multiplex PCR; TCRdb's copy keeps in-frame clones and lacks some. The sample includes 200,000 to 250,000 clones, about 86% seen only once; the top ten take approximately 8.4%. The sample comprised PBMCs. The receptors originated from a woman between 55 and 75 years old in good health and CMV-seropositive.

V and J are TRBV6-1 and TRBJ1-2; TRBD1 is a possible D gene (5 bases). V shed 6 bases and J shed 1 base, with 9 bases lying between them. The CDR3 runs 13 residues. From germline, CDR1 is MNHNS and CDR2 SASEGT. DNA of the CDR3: TGTGCCAGCAGCGCGGACATTAACTATGGCTACACCTTC. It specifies CASSADINYGYTF.

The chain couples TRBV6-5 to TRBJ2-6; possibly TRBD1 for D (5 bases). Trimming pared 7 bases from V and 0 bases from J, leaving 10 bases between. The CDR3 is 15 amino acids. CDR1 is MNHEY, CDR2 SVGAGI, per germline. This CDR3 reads CASNPQGSGANVLTF. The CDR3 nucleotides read TGTGCCAGCAACCCCCAGGGCTCTGGGGCCAACGTCCTGACTTTC.

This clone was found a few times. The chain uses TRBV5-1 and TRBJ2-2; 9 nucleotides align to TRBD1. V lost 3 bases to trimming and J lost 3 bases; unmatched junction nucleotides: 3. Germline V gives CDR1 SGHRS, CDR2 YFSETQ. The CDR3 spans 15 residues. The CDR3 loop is CASSYRDRDTGELFF. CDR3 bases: TGCGCCAGCAGCTACCGGGACAGGGACACCGGGGAGCTGTTTTTT.

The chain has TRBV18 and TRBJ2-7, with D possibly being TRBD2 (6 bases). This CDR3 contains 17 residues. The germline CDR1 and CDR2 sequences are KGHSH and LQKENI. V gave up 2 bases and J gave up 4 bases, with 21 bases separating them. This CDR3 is CASSPVLVKGRRYEQYF. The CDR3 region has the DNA TGTGCCAGCTCACCAGTTCTGGTGAAGGGGAGGCGTTACGAGCAGTACTTC.

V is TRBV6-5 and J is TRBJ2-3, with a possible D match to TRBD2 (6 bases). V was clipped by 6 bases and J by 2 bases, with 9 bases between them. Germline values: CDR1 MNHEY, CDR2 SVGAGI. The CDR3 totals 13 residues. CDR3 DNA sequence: TGTGCCAGCAGGTTAGCGGTCACAGATACGCAGTATTTT. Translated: CASRLAVTDTQYF.

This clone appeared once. CDR3 protein: CASSPIWRGYTF. DNA of the CDR3: TGTGCCAGCAGTCCTATCTGGAGGGGCTACACCTTC. The chain combines TRBV2 with TRBJ1-2; D uncertain. Germline V gene lookup returns CDR1 SNHLY and CDR2 FYNNEI. Trimming took 5 bases from V and 8 from J, leaving 12 bases between them. The CDR3 is made up of 12 amino acids.

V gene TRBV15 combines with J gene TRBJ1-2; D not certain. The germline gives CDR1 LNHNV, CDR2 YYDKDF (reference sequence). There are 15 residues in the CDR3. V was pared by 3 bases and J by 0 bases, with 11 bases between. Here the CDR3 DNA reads TGTGCCACCAGCAGGGCTAGGAGCACTAACTATGGCTACACCTTC. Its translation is CATSRARSTNYGYTF.

Here the CDR3 DNA reads TGCGCCAGCAGCTTGGCCGAAGGTAGCGAGCAGTTCTTC. It specifies CASSLAEGSEQFF. The chain is built from TRBV5-1 and TRBJ2-1; D uncertain. This CDR3 has 13 residues. Trimming shortened V by 0 bases and J by 10 bases, and 11 bases separated the two germline ends. Per germline, CDR1 SGHRS and CDR2 YFSETQ.

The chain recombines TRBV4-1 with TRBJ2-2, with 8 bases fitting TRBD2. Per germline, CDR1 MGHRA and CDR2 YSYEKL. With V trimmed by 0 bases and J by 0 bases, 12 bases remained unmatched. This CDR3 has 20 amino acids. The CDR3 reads CASSQESRASGFANTGELFF. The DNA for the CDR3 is TGCGCCAGCAGCCAAGAAAGTAGGGCTAGCGGGTTCGCGAACACCGGGGAGCTGTTTTTT.

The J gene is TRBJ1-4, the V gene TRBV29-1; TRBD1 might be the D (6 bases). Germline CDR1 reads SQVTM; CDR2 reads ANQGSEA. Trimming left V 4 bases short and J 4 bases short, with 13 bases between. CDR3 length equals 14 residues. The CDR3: CSVVGGAGNEKLFF. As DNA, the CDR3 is TGCAGCGTTGTCGGGGGGGCTGGTAATGAAAAACTGTTTTTT. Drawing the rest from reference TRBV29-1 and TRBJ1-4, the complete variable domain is SAVISQKPSRDICQRGTSLTIQCQVDSQVTMMFWYRQQPGQSLTLIATANQGSEATYESGFVIDKFPISRPNLTFSTLTVSNMSPEDSSIYLCSVVGGAGNEKLFFGSGTQLSVL.

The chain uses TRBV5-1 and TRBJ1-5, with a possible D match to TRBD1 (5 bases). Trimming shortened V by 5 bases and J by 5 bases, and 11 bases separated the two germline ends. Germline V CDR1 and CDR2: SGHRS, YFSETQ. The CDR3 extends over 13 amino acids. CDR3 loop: CASRGGLDQPQHF. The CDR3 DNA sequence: TGCGCCAGCAGGGGGGGGTTGGATCAGCCCCAGCATTTT.

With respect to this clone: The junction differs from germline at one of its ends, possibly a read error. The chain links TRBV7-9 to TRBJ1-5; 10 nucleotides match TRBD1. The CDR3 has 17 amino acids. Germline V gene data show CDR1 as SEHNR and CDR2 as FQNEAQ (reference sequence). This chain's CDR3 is CSSSLGVWGQGNQPQHF. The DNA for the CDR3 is TGTTCCAGCAGCTTAGGGGTTTGGGGACAGGGGAATCAGCCCCAGCATTTT. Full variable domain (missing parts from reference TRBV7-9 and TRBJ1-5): DTGVSQNPRHKITKRGQNVTFRCDPISEHNRLYWYRQTLGQGPEFLTYFQNEAQLEKSRLLSDRFSAERPKGSFSTLEIQRTEQGDSAMYLCSSSLGVWGQGNQPQHFGDGTRLSIL.

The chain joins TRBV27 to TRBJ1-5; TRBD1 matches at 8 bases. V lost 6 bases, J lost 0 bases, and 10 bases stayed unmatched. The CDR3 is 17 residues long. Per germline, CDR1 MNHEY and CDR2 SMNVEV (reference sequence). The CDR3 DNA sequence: TGTGCCAGCAGGTCCGGGACAGGTACATATAGCAATCAGCCCCAGCATTTT. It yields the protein CASRSGTGTYSNQPQHF.

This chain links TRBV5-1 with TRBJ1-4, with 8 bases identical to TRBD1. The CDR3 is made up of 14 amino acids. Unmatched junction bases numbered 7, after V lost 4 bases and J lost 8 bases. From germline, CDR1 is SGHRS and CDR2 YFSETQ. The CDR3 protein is CASSEGTGHEKLFF. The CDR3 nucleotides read TGCGCCAGCAGCGAGGGGACAGGTCACGAAAAACTGTTTTTT.

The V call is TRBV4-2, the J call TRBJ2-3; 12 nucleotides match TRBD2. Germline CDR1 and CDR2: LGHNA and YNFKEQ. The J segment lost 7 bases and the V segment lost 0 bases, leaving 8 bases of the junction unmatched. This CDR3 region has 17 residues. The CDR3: CASSQDPTSGSRYTQYF. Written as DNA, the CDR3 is TGTGCCAGCAGCCAAGACCCGACTAGCGGGAGCCGCTATACGCAGTATTTT.

The CDR3: CASSLGSSYNEQFF. The CDR3 nucleotides read TGCGCCAGCAGCTTGGGGAGCTCCTACAATGAGCAGTTCTTC. This chain uses TRBV5-1 with TRBJ2-1; D gene uncertain. This CDR3 spans 14 amino acids. Trimming took 0 bases from V and 0 from J, leaving 4 bases between them. The V gene's germline CDR1 is SGHRS and CDR2 YFSETQ.

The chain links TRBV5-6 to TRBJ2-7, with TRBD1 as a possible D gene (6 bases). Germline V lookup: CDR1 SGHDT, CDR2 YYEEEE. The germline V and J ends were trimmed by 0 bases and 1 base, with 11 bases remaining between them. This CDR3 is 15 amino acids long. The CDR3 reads CASSLVTGESYEQYF. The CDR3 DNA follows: TGTGCCAGCAGCTTGGTGACAGGCGAATCCTACGAGCAGTACTTC.

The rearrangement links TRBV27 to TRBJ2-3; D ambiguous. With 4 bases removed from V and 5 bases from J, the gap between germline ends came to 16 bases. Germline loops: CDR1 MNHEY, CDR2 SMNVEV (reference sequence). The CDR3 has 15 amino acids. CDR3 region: CASSSSFTLRDTQYF. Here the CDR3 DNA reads TGTGCCAGCAGTTCTTCATTTACCTTGAGAGATACGCAGTATTTT.

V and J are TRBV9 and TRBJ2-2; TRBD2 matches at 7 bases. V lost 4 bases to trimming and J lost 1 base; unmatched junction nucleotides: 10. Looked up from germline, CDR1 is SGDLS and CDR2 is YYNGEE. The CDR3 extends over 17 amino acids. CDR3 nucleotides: TGTGCCAGCAGCCCCCGCGGGTCTAGCGGGAACACCGGGGAGCTGTTTTTT. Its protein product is CASSPRGSSGNTGELFF.

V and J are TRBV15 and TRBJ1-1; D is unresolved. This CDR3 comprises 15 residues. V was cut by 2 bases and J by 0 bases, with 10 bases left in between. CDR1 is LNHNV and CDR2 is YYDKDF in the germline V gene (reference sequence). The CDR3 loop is CATSRSEGLNTEAFF. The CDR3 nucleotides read TGTGCCACCAGCAGATCCGAGGGCTTGAACACTGAAGCTTTCTTT.

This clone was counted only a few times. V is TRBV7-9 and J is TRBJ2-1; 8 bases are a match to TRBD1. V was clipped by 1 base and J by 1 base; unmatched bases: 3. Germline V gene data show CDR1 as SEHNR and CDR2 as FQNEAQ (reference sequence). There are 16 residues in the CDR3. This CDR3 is CASSLGDRGSYNEQFF. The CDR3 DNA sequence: TGTGCCAGCAGCTTAGGCGACAGGGGATCCTACAATGAGCAGTTCTTC.

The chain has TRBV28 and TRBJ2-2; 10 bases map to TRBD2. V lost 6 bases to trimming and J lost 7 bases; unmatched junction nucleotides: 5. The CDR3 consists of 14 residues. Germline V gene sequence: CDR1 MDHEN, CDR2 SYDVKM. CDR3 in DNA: TGTGCCAGCAGCCCTACTAGCGGGAACGGGGAGCTGTTTTTT. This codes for CASSPTSGNGELFF. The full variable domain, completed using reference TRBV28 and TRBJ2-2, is DVKVTQSSRYLVKRTGEKVFLECVQDMDHENMFWYRQDPGLGLRLIYFSYDVKMKEKGDIPEGYSVSREKKERFSLILESASTNQTSMYLCASSPTSGNGELFFGEGSRLTVL.

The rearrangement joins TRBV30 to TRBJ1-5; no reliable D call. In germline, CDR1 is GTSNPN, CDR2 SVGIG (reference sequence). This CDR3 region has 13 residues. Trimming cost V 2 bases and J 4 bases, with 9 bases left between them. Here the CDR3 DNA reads TGTGCCTGGAGTCCAGTACCTAATCAGCCCCAGCATTTT. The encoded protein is CAWSPVPNQPQHF.

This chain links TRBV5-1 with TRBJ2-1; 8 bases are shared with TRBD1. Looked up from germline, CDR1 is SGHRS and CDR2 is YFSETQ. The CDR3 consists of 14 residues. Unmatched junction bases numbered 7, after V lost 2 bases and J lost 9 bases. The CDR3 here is CASSLGQGAGEQFF. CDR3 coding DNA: TGCGCCAGCAGCTTAGGGCAGGGGGCCGGTGAGCAGTTCTTC. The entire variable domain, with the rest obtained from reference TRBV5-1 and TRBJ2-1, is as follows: KAGVTQTPRYLIKTRGQQVTLSCSPISGHRSVSWYQQTPGQGLQFLFEYFSETQRNKGNFPGRFSGRQFSNSRSEMNVSTLELGDSALYLCASSLGQGAGEQFFGPGTRLTVL.

CDR3 sequence (DNA): TGCGCCAGCAGCTGGGGGAGGGGACAGGGGGCTCAAGAGACCCAGTACTTC. Its protein is CASSWGRGQGAQETQYF. The V call is TRBV5-1, the J call TRBJ2-5; TRBD1 matches 12 bases. The CDR3 is 17 residues long. Germline V gene data show CDR1 as SGHRS and CDR2 as YFSETQ. V shed 3 bases and J 2 bases; nucleotides not matched to a gene: 8.